This T cell receptor beta chain was identified during a study of cytomegalovirus exposure and HLA in healthy donors. Vbeta (60) and Jbeta (13) primers were used in the PCR. Using immunoSEQ multiplex PCR, the repertoire was profiled, and TCRdb retains in-frame clones only, with some absent. The repertoire holds about 140,000 clones, around 86% seen once, with less than 1.5% in the top ten. The receptor's source is a female donor in good health and CMV-seronegative. Sequencing was done on a sample of PBMCs.

The CDR3 nucleotides are TGTGCCAGCAGTGAAGCTGGAGCGGGATTTTCCTACGAGCAGTACTTC. It translates to CASSEAGAGFSYEQYF. V gene TRBV6-1 combines with J gene TRBJ2-7, with 7 bases that match TRBD2. Germline CDR1 is MNHNS and CDR2 is SASEGT. The CDR3 is made up of 16 amino acids. The ends lost 0 bases at V and 1 base at J; junction bases unmatched: 6.